A single sample is the source of the 32 T cell receptor beta chains below, sequenced in a study of CD8 T cells in ankylosing spondylitis. TCRdb recomputed calls from the 5' RACE reads with MiXCR, one row per CDR3 protein. The sample holds around 29,000 distinct CDR3 sequences, about 5.3% seen once. What was sequenced was blood, either unsorted or a sorted T cell fraction (not recorded which). The origin of the receptors is a female donor with ankylosing spondylitis or in good health (not recorded which).

This clonotype was seen many times. This chain connects TRBV9 to TRBJ2-7; 9 bases map to TRBD2. Germline trimming cut 0 bases from V and 3 bases from J; bases unmatched to any gene: 7. Germline CDR1 reads SGDLS; CDR2 reads YYNGEE. The CDR3 sequence is 16 residues long. The CDR3 DNA sequence: TGTGCCAGCAGCGTAGGGGGTGCGGGGGGGGTCTACGAGCAGTACTTC. Protein: CASSVGGAGGVYEQYF.

This clonotype appeared many times. V and J are TRBV9 and TRBJ1-2; D call uncertain. Trimming pared 6 bases from V and 4 bases from J, leaving 13 bases between. The V gene's germline CDR1 is SGDLS and CDR2 YYNGEE. The CDR3 runs to 13 residues. The DNA of the CDR3 is TGTGCCAGCACCCTCCTGGTCGGCTATGGCTACACCTTC. This translates into CASTLLVGYGYTF.

This clonotype was picked up many times. The V gene is TRBV9, the J gene TRBJ1-6; D not resolved. Trimming cost V 1 base and J 8 bases, with 10 bases left between them. Per germline, CDR1 SGDLS and CDR2 YYNGEE. This CDR3 has 14 amino acids. The CDR3 DNA reads TGTGCCAGCAGCGTAAACCCGAATGATTCACCCCTCCACTTT. Its protein is CASSVNPNDSPLHF.

The chain has TRBV9 and TRBJ2-3; D gene uncertain. Deletions cut 0 bases from V and 3 bases from J, with 11 bases between. The CDR3 runs to 15 residues. Per germline, CDR1 SGDLS and CDR2 YYNGEE. The chain's CDR3 is CASSVGSLSTDTQYF. CDR3 DNA sequence: TGTGCCAGCAGCGTAGGTTCCCTTTCGACAGATACGCAGTATTTT.

In its sample, this clonotype was seen many times. V gene TRBV9 combines with J gene TRBJ2-7; possibly TRBD1 for D (5 bases). The CDR3 has 15 residues. Germline assignment: CDR1 SGDLS and CDR2 YYNGEE. V shed 2 bases and J shed 0 bases, with 12 bases lying between them. The CDR3 is CASSVQDTFSYEQYF. The CDR3 nucleotides read TGTGCCAGCAGCGTCCAGGACACCTTCTCCTACGAGCAGTACTTC. The whole variable domain, filled in from reference TRBV9 and TRBJ2-7, reads DSGVTQTPKHLITATGQRVTLRCSPRSGDLSVYWYQQSLDQGLQFLIQYYNGEERAKGNILERFSAQQFPDLHSELNLSSLELGDSALYFCASSVQDTFSYEQYFGPGTRLTVT.

This clonotype has a count of ten or more. V gene TRBV9 combines with J gene TRBJ2-5, with D perhaps matching TRBD1 (6 bases). The CDR3 covers 16 residues. V lost 2 bases and J lost 4, with 18 bases in between. Germline CDR1 SGDLS, CDR2 YYNGEE. In nucleotides, the CDR3 is TGTGCCAGCAGCGTCGACCCACACAGGGAAGGAGAGACCCAGTACTTC. This gives the protein CASSVDPHREGETQYF.

This clonotype was seen at least ten times. This chain links TRBV9 with TRBJ2-3; D is possibly TRBD1 (5 bases). This CDR3 is built from 15 residues. Deletions cut 0 bases from V and 2 bases from J, with 10 bases between. The germline V gene encodes CDR1 SGDLS and CDR2 YYNGEE. DNA for the CDR3: TGTGCCAGCAGCGTAGAGGGGTTTCACACAGATACGCAGTATTTT. Its translation is CASSVEGFHTDTQYF.

This clonotype was detected only a few times. V and J are TRBV9 and TRBJ2-5; 13 bases match TRBD2. CDR1 is SGDLS and CDR2 is YYNGEE in the germline V gene. V shed 0 bases and J 5 bases; nucleotides not matched to a gene: 7. The CDR3 totals 17 residues. The CDR3 DNA reads TGTGCCAGCAGCGTAGGACTAGCGGGAGGAGGTAGGGAGACCCAGTACTTC. Translating it yields CASSVGLAGGGRETQYF.

There are many counts of this clonotype. The rearrangement uses TRBV9 and TRBJ1-2; no clear D gene. V was pared by 1 base and J by 5 bases, with 9 bases between. This CDR3 contains 13 residues. Germline-derived CDR1 and CDR2 are SGDLS and YYNGEE. CDR3 residues: CASSVTTGYGYTF. The CDR3 DNA is TGTGCCAGCAGCGTAACGACGGGGTATGGCTACACCTTC.

This clonotype was observed many times. V and J are TRBV9 and TRBJ2-1, with TRBD2 identical over 10 bases. The CDR3 extends over 16 amino acids. CDR1 and CDR2 (germline): SGDLS, YYNGEE. Trimming took 0 bases from V and 4 from J; bases not matched to a gene: 4. The CDR3 DNA reads TGTGCCAGCAGCGTAGCCCTAGCGGGGGAGTACAATGAGCAGTTCTTC. It encodes CASSVALAGEYNEQFF.

V is TRBV9 and J is TRBJ2-1; 10 bases are a match to TRBD2. Germline V gene data show CDR1 as SGDLS and CDR2 as YYNGEE. With V trimmed by 0 bases and J by 7 bases, 7 bases remained unmatched. This CDR3 spans 16 amino acids. CDR3 sequence (DNA): TGTGCCAGCAGCGTAGGGCTAGCGGGGGACGGGAATGAGCAGTTCTTC. Translating gives CASSVGLAGDGNEQFF.

By its share, this clonotype is medium-sized. The CDR3 nucleotides are TGTGCCAGCAGCGTAGGGACTAGCGGGAGGGCCGAGACCGGGGAGCTGTTTTTT. Protein sequence: CASSVGTSGRAETGELFF. J is TRBJ2-2 and V is TRBV9; 15 bases match TRBD2. Germline V lookup: CDR1 SGDLS, CDR2 YYNGEE. CDR3 length: 18 residues. V shed 0 bases, J shed 5 bases, and the junction held 5 bases outside the gene matches.

This clonotype was seen a handful of times. CDR3 region: CASSVEGDNEQFF. CDR3 sequence (DNA): TGTGCCAGCAGCGTAGAGGGGGACAATGAGCAGTTCTTC. The V gene is TRBV9, the J gene TRBJ2-1, with D perhaps TRBD1 (6 bases). Germline V CDR1 and CDR2: SGDLS, YYNGEE. V dropped 0 bases and J dropped 5 bases, with 6 bases sitting between them. The CDR3 consists of 13 residues.

The rearrangement uses TRBV9 and TRBJ2-2, with 8 nucleotides matching TRBD1. This CDR3 has 19 residues. After removal of 4 bases from V and 4 bases from J, the junction contained 18 bases not matched to a gene. The germline V gene has CDR1 SGDLS and CDR2 YYNGEE. CDR3 in DNA: TGTGCCAGCAGCCCAGTGGGGAGCAGGGGGCTGAGAGGCACCGGGGAGCTGTTTTTT. Translation gives CASSPVGSRGLRGTGELFF.

The chain uses TRBV9 and TRBJ2-7; 8 bases are a match to TRBD1. The CDR3 is 14 residues long. The germline V gene encodes CDR1 SGDLS and CDR2 YYNGEE. Trimming at V came to 0 bases and at J to 3 bases, leaving 2 bases not matched to a gene. CDR3 amino acids: CASSVGDRNYEQYF. CDR3 DNA sequence: TGTGCCAGCAGCGTAGGGGACAGGAACTACGAGCAGTACTTC.

As regards this clonotype: Here the CDR3 omits its conserved ending phenylalanine or tryptophan, so a read error is the likely source. J is TRBJ2-3 and V is TRBV9; D might be TRBD1 (5 bases). The length of the CDR3 is 13 residues. Germline-derived CDR1 and CDR2 are SGDLS and YYNGEE. Between the trimmed V and J ends, which lost 3 bases and 3 bases, there was a span of 8 bases. The CDR3 protein is CASSAQGTDTQYS. The CDR3 DNA is TGTGCCAGCAGCGCGCAGGGTACAGATACGCAGTATTCT.

At least ten counts were recorded for this clonotype. The chain joins TRBV9 to TRBJ2-7, with D perhaps being TRBD1 or TRBD2 (6 bases each). This CDR3 contains 15 residues. From germline, CDR1 is SGDLS and CDR2 YYNGEE. V was clipped by 0 bases and J by 6 bases, with 16 bases between them. CDR3 amino acids: CASSVDPGAVSEQYF. The CDR3 DNA follows: TGTGCCAGCAGCGTAGACCCGGGGGCGGTGTCCGAGCAGTACTTC.

This clonotype was seen at least ten times. CDR3 amino acids: CASSSGTDRNEQFF. CDR3 nucleotides: TGTGCCAGCAGTTCCGGGACAGATCGCAATGAGCAGTTCTTC. This chain connects TRBV28 to TRBJ2-1, with TRBD1 identical over 7 bases. The V gene's germline CDR1 is MDHEN and CDR2 SYDVKM. V dropped 4 bases and J dropped 6; count of bases not matched to a gene: 6. The CDR3 consists of 14 residues.

This clonotype was detected many times. The chain carries TRBV9 and TRBJ2-1; 9 bases are a match to TRBD2. The germline CDR1 and CDR2 sequences are SGDLS and YYNGEE. The CDR3 has 13 residues. J was trimmed by 7 bases and V by 6 bases; bases with no gene match: 5. CDR3 in amino acids: CASNAGGPNEQFF. CDR3 bases: TGTGCCAGCAACGCGGGGGGGCCTAATGAGCAGTTCTTC. The complete variable domain, with remaining parts taken from reference TRBV9 and TRBJ2-1, reads DSGVTQTPKHLITATGQRVTLRCSPRSGDLSVYWYQQSLDQGLQFLIQYYNGEERAKGNILERFSAQQFPDLHSELNLSSLELGDSALYFCASNAGGPNEQFFGPGTRLTVL.

This clonotype is labeled as medium-sized. The chain links TRBV9 to TRBJ1-5; D is undetermined. The CDR3 contains 15 residues. Germline CDR1 reads SGDLS; CDR2 reads YYNGEE. V lost 0 bases to trimming and J lost 3 bases, with 10 bases between them. The CDR3 DNA reads TGTGCCAGCAGCGTAGATCCGGGGTCCAATCAGCCCCAGCATTTT. Amino acid sequence: CASSVDPGSNQPQHF.

The table lists this clonotype with many counts. The chain is built from TRBV9 and TRBJ2-3, with 8 bases matching TRBD2. Per the germline V gene, CDR1 is SGDLS and CDR2 is YYNGEE. V shed 4 bases and J 7 bases; nucleotides not matched to a gene: 11. This CDR3 is 15 amino acids long. The CDR3 sequence is CASSLSLAGGNTQYF. In nucleotides, the CDR3 is TGTGCCAGCAGCCTGAGTCTAGCGGGCGGGAATACGCAGTATTTT. Using reference TRBV9 and TRBJ2-3 for the parts outside the CDR3, the full variable domain is DSGVTQTPKHLITATGQRVTLRCSPRSGDLSVYWYQQSLDQGLQFLIQYYNGEERAKGNILERFSAQQFPDLHSELNLSSLELGDSALYFCASSLSLAGGNTQYFGPGTRLTVL.

This clonotype has a count of ten or more. The chain is built from TRBV9 and TRBJ2-2, with TRBD2 as a possible D gene (6 bases). V lost 4 bases, J lost 2 bases, and 18 bases lay in between. Germline loops: CDR1 SGDLS, CDR2 YYNGEE. This CDR3 is 17 amino acids long. CDR3 sequence reads: CASSLVGTGANTGELFF. The DNA for the CDR3 is TGTGCCAGCAGCTTAGTCGGGACGGGAGCTAACACCGGGGAGCTGTTTTTT.

This clonotype was recorded many times. The CDR3 DNA is TGTGCCAGCAGCGCGGACAGGCGAAAGGCTGGAAACACCATATATTTT. Its translation: CASSADRRKAGNTIYF. V and J are TRBV9 and TRBJ1-3, with TRBD1 matching over 7 bases. V trimming: 3 bases; J trimming: 2 bases; junction bases outside the gene matches: 8. Germline V gives CDR1 SGDLS, CDR2 YYNGEE. The CDR3 spans 16 residues. Full variable domain (remainder filled in from reference TRBV9 and TRBJ1-3): DSGVTQTPKHLITATGQRVTLRCSPRSGDLSVYWYQQSLDQGLQFLIQYYNGEERAKGNILERFSAQQFPDLHSELNLSSLELGDSALYFCASSADRRKAGNTIYFGEGSWLTVV.

The rearrangement uses TRBV9 and TRBJ1-4, with D hard to call. The ends were cut back, 4 bases at V and 6 bases at J, with 13 bases in the middle. This CDR3 is built from 14 residues. The germline V gene has CDR1 SGDLS and CDR2 YYNGEE. The DNA of the CDR3 is TGTGCCAGCAGCCCAGCAGGTGCTGATGAAAAACTGTTTTTT. This sequence encodes CASSPAGADEKLFF.

The sample holds many counts of this clonotype. The rearrangement links TRBV9 to TRBJ2-7; 7 bases line up with TRBD2. This CDR3 contains 15 residues. Germline V CDR1 and CDR2: SGDLS, YYNGEE. Trimming cost V 0 bases and J 4 bases; bases outside gene matches: 7. The CDR3 DNA follows: TGTGCCAGCAGCGTAGGGAGCGGGATCGGGTACGAGCAGTACTTC. Protein sequence: CASSVGSGIGYEQYF.

This clonotype was detected only a few times. The CDR3 loop is CASSVGVQSNTGELFF. The CDR3 DNA follows: TGTGCCAGCAGCGTAGGCGTACAGTCGAACACCGGGGAGCTGTTTTTT. The gene calls are TRBV9 and TRBJ2-2; D remains unclear. In germline, CDR1 is SGDLS, CDR2 YYNGEE. Trimming cost V 0 bases and J 0 bases, with 9 bases left between them. The CDR3 contains 16 residues.

The sample holds many counts of this clonotype. The chain recombines TRBV9 with TRBJ2-1; D might be TRBD1 or TRBD2, each matching 5 bases. This CDR3 contains 16 residues. Trimming cost V 4 bases and J 7 bases, with 21 bases left between them. The germline V gene has CDR1 SGDLS and CDR2 YYNGEE. The CDR3 DNA reads as TGTGCCAGCAGCCCCACCCCGGGACCCAAAGGGAATGAGCAGTTCTTC. It codes for CASSPTPGPKGNEQFF.

The rearrangement uses TRBV9 and TRBJ2-4; 10 bases align to TRBD1. Trimming took 0 bases from V and 8 from J; bases not matched to a gene: 8. Germline V lookup: CDR1 SGDLS, CDR2 YYNGEE. The CDR3 runs to 16 residues. The CDR3 coding sequence is TGTGCCAGCAGCGTAGGTCCGGGACAGGGGAGGCACATTCAGTACTTC. It is translated as CASSVGPGQGRHIQYF.

This clonotype showed up many times. The chain joins TRBV9 to TRBJ2-1; 8 bases align to TRBD2. Per germline, CDR1 SGDLS and CDR2 YYNGEE. CDR3 length equals 16 residues. The V segment lost 2 bases and the J segment 1 base; nucleotides outside the gene matches: 5. CDR3 sequence reads: CASSVTSDLSYNEQFF. As DNA, the CDR3 is TGTGCCAGCAGCGTGACTAGCGATCTTTCCTACAATGAGCAGTTCTTC.

In its sample, this clonotype was seen many times. The V gene is TRBV9, the J gene TRBJ2-7; D unresolved. The CDR3 covers 15 residues. Trimming took 4 bases from V and 0 from J, leaving 14 bases between them. Germline-derived CDR1 and CDR2 are SGDLS and YYNGEE. CDR3 DNA: TGTGCCAGCAGCCCCGACTCGGATTACTCCTACGAGCAGTACTTC. This gives the protein CASSPDSDYSYEQYF. Filled out from reference TRBV9 and TRBJ2-7, the complete variable domain reads DSGVTQTPKHLITATGQRVTLRCSPRSGDLSVYWYQQSLDQGLQFLIQYYNGEERAKGNILERFSAQQFPDLHSELNLSSLELGDSALYFCASSPDSDYSYEQYFGPGTRLTVT.

This clonotype occurred many times. V and J are TRBV9 and TRBJ2-3; 8 nucleotides match TRBD2. The CDR3 is 15 residues long. CDR1 and CDR2 from the germline V gene are SGDLS and YYNGEE. V lost 0 bases to trimming and J lost 4 bases; unmatched junction nucleotides: 4. CDR3 bases: TGTGCCAGCAGCGTAGCGGGCGGGGGGCCAGATACGCAGTATTTT. This sequence encodes CASSVAGGGPDTQYF.

This clonotype appeared many times. The chain joins TRBV9 to TRBJ1-1; no definite D call. V was clipped by 0 bases and J by 1 base, with 13 bases between them. The CDR3 has 16 residues. CDR1 and CDR2 (germline): SGDLS, YYNGEE. CDR3 region: CASSVGGPGSNTEAFF. CDR3 DNA: TGTGCCAGCAGCGTAGGTGGGCCGGGATCGAACACTGAAGCTTTCTTT.